This paragraph covers one T cell receptor beta chain sequence. Its specificity is unknown. These data come from a study of shared clonotypes between healthy human individuals. General study points: Rarefaction demonstrated incomplete sorted-subset sequencing despite large depth.

This table comes from immunoSEQ multiplex PCR, and its TCRdb copy is limited to in-frame clones, with some not included. The data contain about 2.4 million clones, 80% to 95% of them singletons. The sequencing input was naive CD4+ T cells from PBMCs. Subset denoted: CD45RA+ positively selected. The sequence came from a man aged 18 to 30 in good health. Some clones in this sample may be carry-over from other donors' samples.

In nucleotides, the CDR3 is TGCAGCGTTGGTGGAGTAGCCCTCTTTGAGACCCAGTACTTC. It specifies CSVGGVALFETQYF. The chain is built from TRBV29-1 and TRBJ2-5; D gene ambiguous. V lost 4 bases, J lost 5 bases, and 17 bases lay in between. The CDR3 contains 14 residues. Germline CDR1 SQVTM, CDR2 ANQGSEA.